Listed here are 17 T cell receptor beta chains from one sample, sequenced in a study of blood T cell repertoires in COVID-19. The data were produced by immunoSEQ multiplex PCR, yet TCRdb's version contains in-frame clones alone and is incomplete. The repertoire holds about 160,000 clones, with about 80% as singletons. Sequences were obtained from peripheral blood. The receptors stem from a woman in her thirties or forties with COVID-19, enrolled during active disease.

The chain links TRBV6-5 to TRBJ1-5, with no clear D. V gave up 10 bases and J gave up 11 bases, with 24 bases separating them. Germline assignment: CDR1 MNHEY and CDR2 SVGAGI. This CDR3 has 14 amino acids. CDR3 bases: TGTGCCACCATGAGGAGGGCAGGTCCATCGGCCCAGCATTTT. Translated: CATMRRAGPSAQHF.

This rearrangement joins TRBV12-3 or TRBV12-4 to TRBJ1-1, with a possible D match to TRBD1 (6 bases). V lost 3 bases, J lost 4 bases, and 9 bases lay in between. The CDR3 is 13 residues long. The CDR3 nucleotides read TGTGCCAGCAGTTTCAGCAGGGGCACTGAAGCTTTCTTT. Its translation: CASSFSRGTEAFF.

This sequence joins TRBV3-1 (or the pseudogene TRBV3-2) and TRBJ1-2, with 9 bases matching TRBD1. The CDR3 runs 15 residues. CDR1 and CDR2 (germline): LGHDT, YNNKEL (reference sequence). Unmatched junction bases numbered 10, after V lost 3 bases and J lost 8 bases. CDR3 sequence (DNA): TGTGCCAGCAGCCAGACCCCGGACAGGGGCGGAGGCTACACCTTC. It codes for CASSQTPDRGGGYTF.

This clone has only one observation. As DNA, the CDR3 is TGTGCCAGCAGTTACACGACAGGGGGAAATTCACCCCTCCACTTT. Protein product: CASSYTTGGNSPLHF. The V gene is TRBV6-5, the J gene TRBJ1-6, with TRBD1 identical over 9 bases. V was pared by 2 bases and J by 7 bases, with 3 bases of the junction left unmatched. Germline V gene sequence: CDR1 MNHEY, CDR2 SVGAGI. This CDR3 contains 15 residues.

The chain uses TRBV10-3 and TRBJ2-7; 9 positions agree with TRBD1. Germline V gene sequence: CDR1 ENHRY, CDR2 SYGVKD. Trimming cost V 6 bases and J 4 bases; bases outside gene matches: 7. The CDR3 loop spans 14 amino acids. The CDR3 loop reads CAIRGTGKFYEQYF. The CDR3 region has the DNA TGTGCCATCAGGGGGACAGGGAAGTTTTACGAGCAGTACTTC.

The rearrangement links TRBV6-6 to TRBJ1-6; the D gene is possibly TRBD1 (5 bases). CDR3 size: 16 residues. Trimming cost V 2 bases and J 5 bases, with 13 bases left between them. Germline V CDR1 and CDR2: MNHNY, SVGAGI (reference sequence). Here the CDR3 reads CASSYSGGGDNSPLHF. The CDR3 nucleotides read TGTGCCAGCAGTTACAGTGGGGGGGGTGATAATTCACCCCTCCACTTT.

The CDR3 is CASSLGDRGNEQFF. Written as DNA, the CDR3 is TGCGCCAGCAGCTTGGGGGACAGGGGAAATGAGCAGTTCTTC. The chain employs TRBV5-1 and TRBJ2-1; 10 positions agree with TRBD1. The CDR3 length is 14 residues. V lost 0 bases and J lost 7; bases outside the gene matches: 1. Germline V gene lookup returns CDR1 SGHRS and CDR2 YFSETQ.

The rearrangement links TRBV2 to TRBJ1-6, with 9 bases that match TRBD1. Looked up from germline, CDR1 is SNHLY and CDR2 is FYNNEI. J gave up 10 bases and V 6 bases, and 10 bases lay outside the gene matches. The CDR3 has 15 amino acids. DNA for the CDR3: TGTGCCAGCAGCACCGGGACAGGGACGGGGTCACCCCTCCACTTT. Translation gives CASSTGTGTGSPLHF. The full variable domain, its missing parts supplied by reference TRBV2 and TRBJ1-6, is EPEVTQTPSHQVTQMGQEVILRCVPISNHLYFYWYRQILGQKVEFLVSFYNNEISEKSEIFDDQFSVERPDGSNFTLKIRSTKLEDSAMYFCASSTGTGTGSPLHFGNGTRLTVT.

This chain links TRBV7-2 with TRBJ1-5; unclear D gene. Trimming stripped 7 bases from V and 1 base from J, with 14 bases between. Germline assignment: CDR1 SGHTA and CDR2 FQGNSA. This CDR3 is built from 15 residues. CDR3 residues: CASTSGGGSNQPQHF. CDR3 DNA sequence: TGTGCCAGCACCTCAGGCGGAGGGAGCAATCAGCCCCAGCATTTT.

The J gene is TRBJ1-2, the V gene TRBV30; 10 bases are shared with TRBD1. Germline trimming cut 0 bases from V and 2 bases from J; bases unmatched to any gene: 6. This CDR3 region has 16 residues. CDR1 and CDR2 from the germline V gene are GTSNPN and SVGIG (reference sequence). The CDR3: CAWSVRLGQGNYGYTF. In DNA, the CDR3 is TGTGCCTGGAGTGTACGACTGGGACAGGGGAACTATGGCTACACCTTC.

The chain carries TRBV4-2 and TRBJ2-2, with TRBD1 as a possible D gene (5 bases). Trimming took 4 bases from V and 7 from J, leaving 7 bases between them. Germline V lookup: CDR1 LGHNA, CDR2 YNFKEQ. The CDR3 consists of 12 residues. The CDR3 DNA reads as TGTGCCAGCAGCCTAAGGGGCGGGGAGCTGTTTTTT. Translating it yields CASSLRGGELFF.

The chain recombines TRBV12-3 or TRBV12-4 with TRBJ2-3; no reliable D call. The CDR3 sequence is 11 residues long. V was clipped by 7 bases and J by 9 bases, with 11 bases between them. CDR3 protein: CASNFATTQYF. Here the CDR3 DNA reads TGTGCCAGCAATTTTGCTACGACGCAGTATTTT.

The chain combines TRBV11-2 with TRBJ2-2; 7 positions agree with TRBD2. The V gene's germline CDR1 is SGHAT and CDR2 FQNNGV. The CDR3 extends over 15 amino acids. V was pared by 5 bases and J by 5 bases, with 8 bases of the junction left unmatched. The CDR3 protein is CASSLGASGTGELFF. DNA for the CDR3: TGTGCCAGCAGCCTTGGGGCTAGCGGAACCGGGGAGCTGTTTTTT.

The chain combines TRBV14 with TRBJ2-1, with TRBD1 identical over 9 bases. The CDR3 runs 17 residues. The J segment lost 9 bases and the V segment lost 4 bases, leaving 16 bases of the junction unmatched. Germline values: CDR1 SGHDN, CDR2 FVKESK. CDR3 protein: CASSPMGQGGREGEQFF. CDR3 in DNA: TGTGCCAGCAGCCCGATGGGACAGGGAGGACGAGAGGGTGAGCAGTTCTTC.

The chain employs TRBV29-1 and TRBJ1-1; the D is unclear. V was cut by 4 bases and J by 0 bases, with 6 bases left in between. Germline V gives CDR1 SQVTM, CDR2 ANQGSEA. There are 12 residues in the CDR3. The CDR3 loop reads CSVAVMNTEAFF. As DNA, the CDR3 is TGCAGCGTTGCGGTTATGAACACTGAAGCTTTCTTT.

This clone has a single count. V gene TRBV2 combines with J gene TRBJ2-1; D might be TRBD1 (5 bases). This CDR3 region has 14 residues. CDR1 is SNHLY, CDR2 FYNNEI, per germline. Trimming removed 2 bases from V and 4 bases from J, with 9 bases in between. The chain's CDR3 is CASSERGQYNEQFF. The CDR3 region has the DNA TGTGCCAGCAGTGAAAGGGGCCAATACAATGAGCAGTTCTTC.

The chain links TRBV4-1 to TRBJ2-5; 11 bases are a match to TRBD2. The J segment lost 1 base and the V segment lost 2 bases, leaving 12 bases of the junction unmatched. Germline-derived CDR1 and CDR2 are MGHRA and YSYEKL. This CDR3 is 19 amino acids long. The CDR3 DNA reads as TGCGCCAGCAGCCAAAAGGTCCTAGTTAGCGGGGGGGCCCAAGAGACCCAGTACTTC. Translating gives CASSQKVLVSGGAQETQYF.